This entry describes one TCR beta chain. Its target is not known. This record belongs to a study of Tregs in tolerant kidney transplant recipients. Study-wide findings and caveats: In tolerant patients, donor-specific Tregs outgrew total Tregs, suggesting antigen-driven expansion. Few patients were studied, so findings need validation in larger groups. Tregs expanded with activated donor B cells seemed most donor-specific.

Sequencing was performed with immunoSEQ multiplex PCR; in TCRdb, only in-frame clones are kept and a portion is missing. The sample has more than 90,000 clones, 80% to 95% seen once. Related graft donors supplied nonmyeloablative bone marrow transplants, and mixed chimerism was transient. Thawed PBMCs were FACS-sorted into unstimulated CD4+CD25+CD127- regulatory T cells, CD4+CD25- non-regulatory cells, CD4 and CD8 cells. The germline V gene encodes CDR1 LNHDA and CDR2 SQIVND (reference sequence). Losses at the gene ends were 5 bases for V and 4 bases for J; bases not matched to a gene: 2. The CDR3 covers 15 residues.

Sequencing was performed on CD4+ T cells from blood (PBMCs), taken 12 months after the transplant. This sequence originates from a human patient who received a combined kidney and bone marrow transplant. Some of the T cells may derive from the graft donor. The genes are TRBV19 and TRBJ2-1; TRBD2 agrees at 13 bases. The CDR3 region is CASSRTSGGYNEQFF. CDR3 nucleotide sequence: TGTGCCAGTAGTCGGACTAGCGGGGGATACAATGAGCAGTTCTTC. Full variable domain (remainder filled in from reference TRBV19 and TRBJ2-1): DGGITQSPKYLFRKEGQNVTLSCEQNLNHDAMYWYRQDPGQGLRLIYYSQIVNDFQKGDIAEGYSVSREKKESFPLTVTSAQKNPTAFYLCASSRTSGGYNEQFFGPGTRLTVL.